This T cell receptor (beta chain) was sequenced for a study of T cells in Graves' hyperthyroidism and ophthalmopathy. The germline V gene has CDR1 SGHRS and CDR2 YFSETQ. With V trimmed by 4 bases and J by 5 bases, 14 bases remained unmatched. This CDR3 region has 19 residues. TCR beta CDR3 regions were amplified from RNA. The HTBI set primed first-round TCR CDR3 RT-PCR. Each CDR3 protein gets one entry after TCRdb re-called the multiplex PCR reads with MiXCR. This sample carries around 350,000 distinct CDR3 sequences, less than 15% of them seen once, and the ten largest clones take less than 10%. Findings and limits, study-wide: In simple terms, a model built on 13 V-J features told ophthalmopathy apart from stable hyperthyroidism. Ophthalmopathy, as predicted by the model, came a median about seven months after the prediction.

There are many counts of this clonotype. Antigen specificity is unknown. Newly diagnosed patients aged 18 to 65 had hyperthyroidism of under 2 months' duration. Lactation, pregnancy, other autoimmune disease or uncontrolled infection led to exclusion of patients. The rearrangement joins TRBV5-1 to TRBJ2-1, with 14 bases aligning to TRBD2. Sequencing input: blood. This TCR came from a woman under 30 with Graves' hyperthyroidism. The CDR3 sequence is CASSAGLAGGPMAHNEQFF. The CDR3, as DNA: TGCGCCAGCAGCGCCGGACTAGCGGGAGGCCCGATGGCTCACAATGAGCAGTTCTTC.